The 16 T cell receptor beta chains below all came from one sample that was sequenced in a study of blood T cell repertoires in COVID-19. Using immunoSEQ multiplex PCR, the repertoire was profiled, and TCRdb retains in-frame clones only, with some absent. The data hold about 110,000 clones, with around 82% observed a single time. The sequenced sample was peripheral blood. These receptors came from a human donor in a cohort sampled during active COVID-19.

The chain combines TRBV29-1 with TRBJ1-1; D gene ambiguous. The CDR3 length is 13 residues. Germline loops: CDR1 SQVTM, CDR2 ANQGSEA. The germline V and J ends were trimmed by 7 bases and 1 base, with 13 bases remaining between them. The CDR3 nucleotides are TGCAGCGCCAAAATCGACTCGAACACTGAAGCTTTCTTT. Encoded protein: CSAKIDSNTEAFF.

V usage is TRBV5-4 and J usage is TRBJ2-3, with D possibly matching TRBD1 (5 bases). This CDR3 is built from 17 residues. Between the trimmed V and J ends, which lost 2 bases and 5 bases, there was a span of 21 bases. Germline lookup yields CDR1 SGHNT and CDR2 YYREEE (reference sequence). Written as DNA, the CDR3 is TGTGCCAGCAGCTTAAGCTCAGGCCAGGGCCCCAGAGATACGCAGTATTTT. Protein: CASSLSSGQGPRDTQYF. The variable domain in full, completed from reference TRBV5-4 and TRBJ2-3, reads ETGVTQSPTHLIKTRGQQVTLRCSSQSGHNTVSWYQQALGQGPQFIFQYYREEENGRGNFPPRFSGLQFPNYSSELNVNALELDDSALYLCASSLSSGQGPRDTQYFGPGTRLTVL.

V gene TRBV28 combines with J gene TRBJ1-3, with D unresolved. The germline CDR1 and CDR2 sequences are MDHEN and SYDVKM. Trimming pared 3 bases from V and 0 bases from J, leaving 12 bases between. The CDR3 loop spans 16 amino acids. CDR3 nucleotide sequence: TGTGCCAGCAGTTTTTCTTCGGGGTCCTCTGGAAACACCATATATTTT. This codes for CASSFSSGSSGNTIYF. The full variable domain, completed using reference TRBV28 and TRBJ1-3, is DVKVTQSSRYLVKRTGEKVFLECVQDMDHENMFWYRQDPGLGLRLIYFSYDVKMKEKGDIPEGYSVSREKKERFSLILESASTNQTSMYLCASSFSSGSSGNTIYFGEGSWLTVV.

The gene calls are TRBV6-2 or TRBV6-3 and TRBJ2-4; D may be TRBD1 (5 bases). The germline V and J ends were trimmed by 3 bases and 8 bases, with 8 bases remaining between them. Germline CDR1 and CDR2: MNHEY and SVGEGT. CDR3 length: 12 amino acids. In DNA form, the CDR3 reads TGTGCCAGCAGTTATTCAGGGCACATTCAGTACTTC. Residues: CASSYSGHIQYF.

For this clone: Other DNA sequences in the same sample also yield this CDR3. The chain has TRBV6-5 and TRBJ2-2; a possible D gene is TRBD2 (5 bases). CDR3 length: 13 amino acids. V lost 8 bases and J lost 1, with 8 bases in between. Germline values: CDR1 MNHEY, CDR2 SVGAGI. CDR3 protein: CASRGLNTGELFF. CDR3 coding DNA: TGTGCCAGCCGAGGACTGAACACCGGGGAGCTGTTTTTT.

This clone was seen more than once but under ten times. The CDR3 region is CASQQLVNYEQYF. The CDR3 DNA follows: TGTGCCAGTCAACAGTTAGTAAACTACGAGCAGTACTTC. This sequence joins TRBV28 and TRBJ2-7; D is uncertain. V shed 9 bases and J shed 3 bases, with 15 bases lying between them. The V gene's germline CDR1 is MDHEN and CDR2 SYDVKM. This CDR3 has 13 amino acids.

The J gene is TRBJ2-2, the V gene TRBV7-3; D uncertain. Looked up from germline, CDR1 is SGHTA and CDR2 is FQGTGA. The CDR3 is 14 residues long. Trimming cost V 4 bases and J 1 base, with 7 bases left between them. DNA for the CDR3: TGTGCCAGCAGCTCACAGATGAACACCGGGGAGCTGTTTTTT. As protein: CASSSQMNTGELFF.

Here the CDR3 reads CASSKGLPGLAGAKNIQYF. The DNA for the CDR3 is TGTGCCAGCAGTAAGGGACTGCCGGGACTAGCGGGAGCCAAAAACATTCAGTACTTC. The V and J genes are TRBV27 and TRBJ2-4; 12 bases match TRBD2. Germline assignment: CDR1 MNHEY and CDR2 SMNVEV (reference sequence). Losses at the gene ends were 5 bases for V and 0 bases for J; bases not matched to a gene: 11. This CDR3 spans 19 amino acids.

This chain connects TRBV4-1 to TRBJ2-4; perhaps TRBD1 as D (7 bases). Per germline, CDR1 MGHRA and CDR2 YSYEKL. CDR3 length equals 18 residues. Trimming cost V 0 bases and J 11 bases, with 26 bases left between them. The CDR3 is CASSQDLPGGGSLGVQYF. The CDR3 nucleotides are TGCGCCAGCAGCCAAGATCTTCCAGGGGGAGGCTCACTCGGGGTTCAGTACTTC.

The chain couples TRBV2 to TRBJ2-1; TRBD1 might be the D (6 bases). Germline CDR1 and CDR2: SNHLY and FYNNEI. The CDR3 length is 16 residues. The V gene lost 2 bases and the J gene lost 8 bases, with 19 bases spanning the gap. The CDR3 loop is CASSEQLAGAGDEQFF. The CDR3 DNA is TGTGCCAGCAGTGAACAGTTGGCAGGGGCAGGGGATGAGCAGTTCTTC.

The genes are TRBV24-1 and TRBJ1-1; D might be TRBD1 (6 bases). The germline V gene encodes CDR1 KGHDR and CDR2 SFDVKD. With 8 bases removed from V and 5 bases from J, the gap between germline ends came to 11 bases. There are 12 residues in the CDR3. The CDR3 region has the DNA TGTGCCACCAAAGGGGGGGGGACTGAAGCTTTCTTT. Translated, it gives CATKGGGTEAFF.

The J gene is TRBJ2-7, the V gene TRBV6-2 or TRBV6-3, with 12 bases aligning to TRBD2. Per the germline V gene, CDR1 is MNHEY and CDR2 is SVGEGT. The CDR3 is 15 residues long. V trimming: 4 bases; J trimming: 6 bases; junction bases outside the gene matches: 7. DNA for the CDR3: TGTGCCAGCAGTTCACCGACTAGCGGGAGCAGCGAGCAGTACGTC. This encodes CASSSPTSGSSEQYV.

The chain's CDR3 is CASSLEPGNEKLFF. The CDR3 nucleotides are TGTGCCAGCAGCTTAGAACCAGGAAATGAAAAACTGTTTTTT. J is TRBJ1-4 and V is TRBV7-9; D uncertain. CDR1 and CDR2 from the germline V gene are SEHNR and FQNEAQ (reference sequence). With 1 base removed from V and 5 bases from J, the gap between germline ends came to 8 bases. This CDR3 has 14 amino acids.

CDR3 in DNA: TGTGCCTGGGGACTCGGGACAGGGTTACTTGGGGGCTACACCTTC. Its translation is CAWGLGTGLLGGYTF. The chain combines TRBV30 with TRBJ1-2; 9 nucleotides agree with TRBD1. With 5 bases clipped from V and 8 bases from J, the junction kept 15 bases outside the gene matches. This CDR3 region has 15 residues. Germline V gene lookup returns CDR1 GTSNPN and CDR2 SVGIG (reference sequence).

The genes are TRBV4-1 and TRBJ2-4, with D possibly TRBD2 on 5 matching bases. This CDR3 contains 15 residues. V was pared by 1 base and J by 8 bases, with 15 bases between. Germline V gene lookup returns CDR1 MGHRA and CDR2 YSYEKL. CDR3 sequence (DNA): TGCGCCAGCAGCCAAGGCTCCCCGGCCGGGGACATTCAGTACTTC. This gives the protein CASSQGSPAGDIQYF.

This sequence joins TRBV25-1 and TRBJ1-1; a weak D match, TRBD1 (5 bases). V gave up 9 bases and J gave up 1 base, with 18 bases separating them. CDR1 is MGHDK and CDR2 is SYGVNS in the germline V gene. This CDR3 is built from 15 residues. CDR3: CASRGGFNENTEAFF. In DNA form, the CDR3 reads TGTGCCAGTAGGGGTGGGTTTAATGAGAACACTGAAGCTTTCTTT.